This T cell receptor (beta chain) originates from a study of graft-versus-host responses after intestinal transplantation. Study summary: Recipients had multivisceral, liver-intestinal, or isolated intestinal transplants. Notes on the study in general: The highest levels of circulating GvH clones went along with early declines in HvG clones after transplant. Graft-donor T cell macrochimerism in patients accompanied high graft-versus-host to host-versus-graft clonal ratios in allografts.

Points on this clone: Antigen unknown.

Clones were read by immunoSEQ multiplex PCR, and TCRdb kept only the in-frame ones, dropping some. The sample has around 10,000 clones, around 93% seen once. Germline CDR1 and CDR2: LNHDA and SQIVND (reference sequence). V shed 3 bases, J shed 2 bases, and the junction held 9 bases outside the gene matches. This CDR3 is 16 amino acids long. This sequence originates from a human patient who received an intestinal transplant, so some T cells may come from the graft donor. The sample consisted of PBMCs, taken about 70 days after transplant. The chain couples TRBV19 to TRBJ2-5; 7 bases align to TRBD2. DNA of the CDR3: TGTGCCAGTAGTATTTCGGGCCTAGCGGTACAAGAGACCCAGTACTTC. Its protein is CASSISGLAVQETQYF.